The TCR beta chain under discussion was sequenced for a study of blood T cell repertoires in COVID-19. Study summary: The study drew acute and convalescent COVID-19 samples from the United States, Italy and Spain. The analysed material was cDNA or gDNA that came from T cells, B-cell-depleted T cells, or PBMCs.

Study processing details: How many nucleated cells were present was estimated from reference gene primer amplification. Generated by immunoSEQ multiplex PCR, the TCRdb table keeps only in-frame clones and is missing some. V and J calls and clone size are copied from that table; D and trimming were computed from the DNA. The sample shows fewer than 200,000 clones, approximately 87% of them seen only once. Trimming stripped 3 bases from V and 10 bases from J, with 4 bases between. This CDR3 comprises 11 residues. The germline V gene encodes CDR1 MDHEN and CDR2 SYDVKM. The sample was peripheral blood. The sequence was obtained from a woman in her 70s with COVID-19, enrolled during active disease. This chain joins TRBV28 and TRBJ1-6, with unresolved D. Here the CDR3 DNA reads TGTGCCAGCAGTTTCCAGTCACCCCTCCACTTT. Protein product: CASSFQSPLHF.